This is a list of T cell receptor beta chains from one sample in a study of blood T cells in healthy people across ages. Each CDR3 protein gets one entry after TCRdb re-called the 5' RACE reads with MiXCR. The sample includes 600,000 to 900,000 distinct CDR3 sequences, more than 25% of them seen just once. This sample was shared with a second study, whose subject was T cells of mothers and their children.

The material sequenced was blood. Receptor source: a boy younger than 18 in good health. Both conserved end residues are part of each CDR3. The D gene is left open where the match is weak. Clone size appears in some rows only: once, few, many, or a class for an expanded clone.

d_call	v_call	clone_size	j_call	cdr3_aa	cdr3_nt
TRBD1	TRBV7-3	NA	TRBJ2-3	CASSYRQGGIDTQYF	TGTGCCAGCAGCTACCGACAGGGGGGGATAGATACGCAGTATTTT
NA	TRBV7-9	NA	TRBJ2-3	CASSPIDTQYF	TGTGCCAGCAGCCCCATCGATACGCAGTATTTT
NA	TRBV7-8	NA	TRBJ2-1	CASSLPWGRVDEQFF	TGTGCCAGCAGCTTACCGTGGGGGCGCGTCGATGAGCAGTTCTTC
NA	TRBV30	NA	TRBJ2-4	CAWSVLIAKNIQYF	TGTGCCTGGAGTGTACTTATAGCCAAAAACATTCAGTACTTC
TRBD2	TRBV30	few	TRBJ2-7	CAWSRALAGAYEQYF	TGTGCCTGGAGTAGAGCCCTAGCGGGGGCCTACGAGCAGTACTTC
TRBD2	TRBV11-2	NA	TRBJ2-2	CASSLTTGGYTGELFF	TGTGCCAGCAGCTTAACAACGGGGGGGTATACCGGGGAGCTGTTTTTT
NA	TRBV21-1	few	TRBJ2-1	CASSKDETSGGDSEQFF	TGTGCCAGCAGCAAAGATGAGACTAGCGGGGGGGATAGTGAGCAGTTCTTC
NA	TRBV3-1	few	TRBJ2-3	CASSRPGLSTDTQYF	TGTGCCAGCAGCCGACCGGGACTTTCCACAGATACGCAGTATTTT
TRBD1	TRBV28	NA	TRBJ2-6	CASLQGPGANVLTF	TGTGCCAGTTTACAGGGGCCTGGGGCCAACGTCCTGACTTTC
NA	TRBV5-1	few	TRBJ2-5	CASSLASRPQGTQYF	TGCGCCAGCAGCTTGGCGTCCCGCCCCCAAGGGACCCAGTACTTC
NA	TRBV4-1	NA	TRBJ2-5	CASSHLRGEQYF	TGCGCCAGCAGCCATCTCCGAGGGGAGCAGTACTTC
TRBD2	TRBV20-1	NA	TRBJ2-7	CSARETSGLLYEQYF	TGCAGTGCTAGAGAGACTAGCGGCCTGCTCTACGAGCAGTACTTC
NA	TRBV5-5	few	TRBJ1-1	CASSRPAGSAFF	TGTGCCAGCAGCCGCCCGGCAGGGTCAGCTTTCTTT
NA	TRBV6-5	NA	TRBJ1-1	CASSYSRARGNTEAFF	TGTGCCAGCAGTTACTCGAGGGCCCGGGGGAACACTGAAGCTTTCTTT
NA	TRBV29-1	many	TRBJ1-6	CSVGLNGWSSPLHF	TGCAGCGTTGGGCTAAACGGTTGGAGTTCACCCCTCCACTTT
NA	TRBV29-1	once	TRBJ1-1	CSVQLQALNTEAFF	TGCAGCGTCCAACTACAGGCGCTGAACACTGAAGCTTTCTTT
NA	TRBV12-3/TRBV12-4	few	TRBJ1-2	CASSPKGARVAGYTF	TGTGCCAGCAGTCCAAAAGGCGCACGGGTGGCTGGCTACACCTTC